This T cell receptor (beta chain) was profiled in a study of cytomegalovirus exposure and HLA in healthy donors. This clone was recorded only once. Its target is not known. Findings of the study overall: At a 0.05 false discovery rate, a later analysis found about 17,000 TCR beta sequences to be associated with HLA alleles.

The CDR3 loop spans 17 amino acids. Germline CDR1 is SEHNR and CDR2 is FQNEAQ (reference sequence). V shed 1 base and J shed 1 base, with 13 bases lying between them. With 60 Vbeta and 13 Jbeta primers, the PCR was carried out. TCRdb keeps only in-frame clones here, not all; method: immunoSEQ multiplex PCR. The profile shows over 150,000 clones, approximately 77% of them singletons. Sequenced sample: PBMCs. The chain uses TRBV7-9 and TRBJ2-2, with D possibly being TRBD2 (5 bases). The receptor comes from a man aged 25-45 years in good health and CMV-seropositive. The CDR3 nucleotides read TGTGCCAGCAGCTTAGTCGATAGACTACTGAACACCGGGGAGCTGTTTTTT. Its protein product is CASSLVDRLLNTGELFF. Full variable domain (outside the CDR3, taken from reference TRBV7-9 and TRBJ2-2): DTGVSQNPRHKITKRGQNVTFRCDPISEHNRLYWYRQTLGQGPEFLTYFQNEAQLEKSRLLSDRFSAERPKGSFSTLEIQRTEQGDSAMYLCASSLVDRLLNTGELFFGEGSRLTVL.